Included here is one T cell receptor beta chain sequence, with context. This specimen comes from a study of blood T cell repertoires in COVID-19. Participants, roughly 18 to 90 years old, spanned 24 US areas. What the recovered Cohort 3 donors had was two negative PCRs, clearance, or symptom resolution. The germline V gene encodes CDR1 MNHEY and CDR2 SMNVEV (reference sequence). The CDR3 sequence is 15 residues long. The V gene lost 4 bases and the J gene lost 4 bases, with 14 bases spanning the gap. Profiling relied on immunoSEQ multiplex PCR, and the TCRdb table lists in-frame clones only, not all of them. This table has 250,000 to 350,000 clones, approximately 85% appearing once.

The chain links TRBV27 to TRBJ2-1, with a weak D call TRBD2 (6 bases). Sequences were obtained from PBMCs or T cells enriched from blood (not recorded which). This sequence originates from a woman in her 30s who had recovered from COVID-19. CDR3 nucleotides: TGTGCCAGCAGTTGGGCTCCGGGGGAGTACAATGAGCAGTTCTTC. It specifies CASSWAPGEYNEQFF.